This TCR beta chain was documented in a study of persistence of HIV-infected CD4 T cells (dated by TCRdb to between 2020 and 2021). Looking at the study overall: CMV- and HIV-1 Gag-responding CD4+ T cells were isolated from ART-treated individuals so that antigen-driven clonal expansion of HIV-1-infected cells could be examined. The median time the participants had spent on suppressive ART was eight to nine years. Peripheral blood samples of up to roughly 180 mL were collected at multiple time points, except for a couple of participants, who underwent leukapheresis at a single time point. TCRbeta sequencing assessed the clonality of all cells in each sorted population, while proviral sequencing assessed the clonality of infected cells. Cross-participant TCR cluster analysis included roughly 8 participants for CMV and over five participants for Gag. Broad study findings and their caveats: TCRbeta richness in CMV- and Gag-responding cells was significantly lower than in anti-CD3/anti-CD28-responding cells; CMV-responding cells had higher oligoclonality than CD3/CD28-stimulated and Gag-responding cells. Bulk TCR analyses could not be limited to the rare CMV-responding cells that actually contained HIV-1 proviruses. Only a small number of individuals took part in the study, and only a limited range of antigens was tested. Antigen-responding cells were enriched for degenerate expanded CDR3beta sequences, which suggests convergent selection of CD4+ responses to CMV and Gag. TCR oligoclonality correlated with proviral oligoclonality within the same sorted populations.

The immunoSEQ hsTCRB assay version 4, run in survey mode, was used to sequence TCRbeta repertoires from genomic DNA. Genomic DNA was diluted to approximately 11 ng/uL, and up to 1 ug per sample was used for TCRbeta sequencing. Turning to the authors' computational methods: TCRbeta data were analyzed in ImmunoSeq Analyzer 3.0, with diversity computed on productive nucleotide rearrangements. The improved Chao index was used to estimate lower-bound TCR diversity, and the Gini coefficient was used to estimate clonality using the Immunarch R package. Different nucleotide rearrangements encoding the same CDR3beta amino acid sequence were counted as distinct clonotypes. TCRbeta sequences significantly enriched in antigen-responding cells relative to anti-CD3/anti-CD28-activated cells were identified by differential abundance analysis. TCRs were clustered by predicted peptide-MHC specificity with GLIPH2, both within individual participants and across merged participant data sets. Not all clones reach the TCRdb copy of this immuneACCESS table, which keeps in-frame sequences only. Checked studies attribute under half of the gap to unresolved V genes and leave the rest unexplained. V and J calls and clone size are given by that table; D and trimming were obtained from the DNA. The sample yields tens of thousands of clones; about 69% were counted once. In total, the top ten clones hold roughly 1.8% of the sample.

With regard to this clone: What this receptor recognizes is not known. Per-nucleotide qualities are absent, and no much larger clonotype sits a single base away.

The junction shows trimming of 4 bases on V and 6 bases on J, plus 4 bases between the germline ends. The germline V gene encodes CDR1 MNHEY and CDR2 SMNVEV (reference sequence). The CDR3 has 11 amino acids, counting the end cysteine and phenylalanine. Left in the record is the CDR3 DNA by itself, 33 bases read in frame from the first base. Reading the label with the study, this specimen's treatment or condition is: suppressive antiretroviral therapy. Cells were stimulated with a pool of overlapping HIV-1 Gag 15-mer peptides at 0.9 to 1 ug per peptide per mL. Memory CD4+ T cells that did not respond, being CD40L-negative, CD69-negative and CD45RO-high, were sorted as memory populations depleted of antigen-responding cells. Participants were HIV-1-infected adults who started suppressive ART during chronic infection. For at least 4 years, the participants' plasma HIV-1 RNA had been undetectable, below 50 copies/mL. To be included, participants needed a CD4+ T cell count above 400 cells/uL and a positive CMV serology. Before stimulation, PBMCs were isolated using density centrifugation and depleted of CD8+ T cells. For more than 15 hours, the CD8-depleted PBMCs were stimulated with anti-CD28/CD49d costimulation, a CD40-blocking antibody, and enfuvirtide to prevent new infections. Cell sorting was done on a Beckman Coulter MoFlo Legacy or XDP sorter, and dead cells were excluded with propidium iodide. The QIAamp DNA Mini Kit was used for genomic DNA extraction from samples above one million cells, and the Quick-DNA Microprep Kit was used otherwise.

The clonotype was recovered from an adult man with HIV who was CMV-seropositive. Here the sequenced sample was CD4+ T cells sorted from PBMCs after 18-hour stimulation, taken from a patient who received antiretroviral therapy. The cell subset or site label here, explained by the study, means: CD40L-CD69- CD45RO-high memory CD4 T cells not responding to Gag peptides. The chain links TRBV27 with TRBJ1-5, with the D gene too uncertain to name. For the CDR3, the sequence is CASSYGQPQHF. The bases are TGTGCCAGCAGTTACGGTCAGCCCCAGCATTTT.